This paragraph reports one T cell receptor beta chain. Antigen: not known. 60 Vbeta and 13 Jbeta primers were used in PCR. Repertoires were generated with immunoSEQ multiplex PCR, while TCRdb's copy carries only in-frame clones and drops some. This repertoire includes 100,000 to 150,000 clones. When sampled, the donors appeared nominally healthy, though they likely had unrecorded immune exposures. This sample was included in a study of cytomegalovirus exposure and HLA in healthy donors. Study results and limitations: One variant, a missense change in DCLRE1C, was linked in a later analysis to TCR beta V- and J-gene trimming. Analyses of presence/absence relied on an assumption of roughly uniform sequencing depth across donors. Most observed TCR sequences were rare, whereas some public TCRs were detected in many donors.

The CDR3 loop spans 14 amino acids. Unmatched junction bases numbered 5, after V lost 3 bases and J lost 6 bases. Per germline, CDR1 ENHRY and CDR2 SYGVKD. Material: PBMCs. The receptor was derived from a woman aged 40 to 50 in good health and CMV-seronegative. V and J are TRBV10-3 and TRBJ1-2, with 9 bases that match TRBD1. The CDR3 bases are TGTGCCATCAGTGACACAGGGGGCTTAGATGGCTACACCTTC. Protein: CAISDTGGLDGYTF.